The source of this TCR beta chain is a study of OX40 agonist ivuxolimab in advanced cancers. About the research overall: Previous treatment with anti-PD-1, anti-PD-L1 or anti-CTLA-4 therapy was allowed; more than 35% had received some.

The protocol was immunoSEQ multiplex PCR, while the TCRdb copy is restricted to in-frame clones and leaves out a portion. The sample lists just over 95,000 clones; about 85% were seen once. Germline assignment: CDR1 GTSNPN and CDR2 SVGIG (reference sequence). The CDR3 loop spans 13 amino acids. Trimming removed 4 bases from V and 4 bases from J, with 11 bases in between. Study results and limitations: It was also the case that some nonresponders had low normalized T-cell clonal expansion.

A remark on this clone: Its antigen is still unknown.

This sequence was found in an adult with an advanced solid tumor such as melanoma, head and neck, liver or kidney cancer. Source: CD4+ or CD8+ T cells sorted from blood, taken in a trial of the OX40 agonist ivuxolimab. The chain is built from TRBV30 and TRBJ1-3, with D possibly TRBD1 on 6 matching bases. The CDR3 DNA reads TGTGCCTGGAATCCCGGGACAGGAAACACCATATATTTT. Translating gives CAWNPGTGNTIYF.